A single sample gave rise to the 26 T cell receptor beta chains below, sequenced in a study of cytomegalovirus exposure and HLA in healthy donors. Using immunoSEQ multiplex PCR, the repertoire was profiled, and TCRdb retains in-frame clones only, with some absent. The sample shows under 80,000 clones, about 90% of them seen only once. Sequencing was carried out using PBMCs. The receptors derive from a woman aged 18 to 35 in good health and CMV-seronegative.

This clone was seen a handful of times. The V gene is TRBV7-6, the J gene TRBJ2-7; 10 bases line up with TRBD2. CDR1 is SGHVS and CDR2 is FNYEAQ in the germline V gene. V lost 5 bases and J lost 7; bases outside the gene matches: 2. This CDR3 is built from 12 residues. The CDR3 bases are TGTGCCAGCAGCGTACTAGCGGGAGAGCAGTACTTC. Translating it yields CASSVLAGEQYF. Together with reference TRBV7-6 and TRBJ2-7, the CDR3 gives the full variable domain: GAGVSQSPRYKVTKRGQDVALRCDPISGHVSLYWYRQALGQGPEFLTYFNYEAQQDKSGLPNDRFSAERPEGSISTLTIQRTEQRDSAMYRCASSVLAGEQYFGPGTRLTVT.

The chain uses TRBV7-8 and TRBJ2-5; the D gene is possibly TRBD1 (6 bases). The CDR3 runs 14 residues. V was shortened by 4 bases and J by 3 bases, with 12 bases between the two germline ends. Germline V gene data show CDR1 as SGHVS and CDR2 as FQNEAQ. The CDR3 DNA reads TGTGCCAGCAGCTCTCGACAGGCGAAAGAGACCCAGTACTTC. Protein: CASSSRQAKETQYF.

CDR3 amino acids: CASSYSAGSSYNEQFF. The CDR3 bases are TGTGCCAGCAGTTATTCGGCCGGGAGCTCCTACAATGAGCAGTTCTTC. The genes are TRBV6-6 and TRBJ2-1; tentatively, D is TRBD2 (6 bases). The ends were cut back, 3 bases at V and 0 bases at J, with 12 bases in the middle. The CDR3 extends over 16 amino acids. Germline-derived CDR1 and CDR2 are MNHNY and SVGAGI (reference sequence).

The chain employs TRBV6-1 and TRBJ2-7, with TRBD2 matching over 12 bases. Germline V lookup: CDR1 MNHNS, CDR2 SASEGT. J lost 3 bases, V lost 8 bases, and 8 bases had no gene match. This CDR3 comprises 15 residues. Written as DNA, the CDR3 is TGTGCCAGCTCATTGACTAGCGGGAGTGTCTACGAGCAGTACTTC. This translates into CASSLTSGSVYEQYF.

The sample holds a few counts of this clone. This rearrangement joins TRBV19 to TRBJ2-5; the match to TRBD1 covers 7 bases. V shed 4 bases, J shed 5 bases, and the junction held 4 bases outside the gene matches. The CDR3 loop spans 13 amino acids. Germline V gene lookup returns CDR1 LNHDA and CDR2 SQIVND (reference sequence). As DNA, the CDR3 is TGTGCCAGTAGTACGGACAGGTTGGAGACCCAGTACTTC. It encodes CASSTDRLETQYF.

V usage is TRBV18 and J usage is TRBJ2-2, with no clear D. Trimming stripped 2 bases from V and 7 bases from J, with 8 bases between. Germline CDR1 KGHSH, CDR2 LQKENI. The CDR3 spans 13 residues. In DNA form, the CDR3 reads TGTGCCAGCTCACCAACTGTTGTCGGGGAGCTGTTTTTT. Residues: CASSPTVVGELFF.

This clone was recorded a few times. The rearrangement uses TRBV28 and TRBJ2-1, with TRBD2 matching over 12 bases. Losses at the gene ends were 5 bases for V and 7 bases for J; bases not matched to a gene: 9. CDR3 length equals 16 residues. The germline CDR1 and CDR2 sequences are MDHEN and SYDVKM. The CDR3 sequence is CASSAPRTSGMNEQFF. The CDR3 DNA follows: TGTGCCAGCAGTGCCCCCAGGACTAGCGGGATGAATGAGCAGTTCTTC.

The chain links TRBV10-1 to TRBJ1-4; the D is unclear. Trimming shortened V by 6 bases and J by 0 bases, and 11 bases separated the two germline ends. Looked up from germline, CDR1 is WNHNN and CDR2 is SYGVQD (reference sequence). This CDR3 has 15 residues. CDR3 protein: CASRAGFATNEKLFF. The CDR3 region has the DNA TGCGCCAGCAGAGCGGGCTTTGCAACTAATGAAAAACTGTTTTTT.

The genes are TRBV23-1 and TRBJ2-5, with 11 positions matching TRBD1. TRBV23-1 belongs to the ORF category, with a function that is uncertain. The CDR3 is made up of 16 amino acids. The V and J ends lost 3 bases and 3 bases, in that order; junction bases with no gene match: 6. The CDR3, as DNA: TGCGCCAGCAGTCAGAGGGACAGGGGGGGGAAAGAGACCCAGTACTTC. This sequence encodes CASSQRDRGGKETQYF.

This clone has just one count. V usage is TRBV5-5 and J usage is TRBJ2-2; 8 nucleotides line up with TRBD2. Trimming took 4 bases from V and 7 from J; bases not matched to a gene: 9. The germline CDR1 and CDR2 sequences are SGHKS and YYEKEE (reference sequence). There are 15 residues in the CDR3. CDR3 nucleotides: TGTGCCAGCAGCCACAGCGGGAGTAGAAACGGGGAGCTGTTTTTT. Protein: CASSHSGSRNGELFF.

This clone was seen once. CDR3 region: CAWSAGQGSSQPQHF. CDR3 DNA: TGTGCCTGGAGCGCGGGACAGGGAAGCTCCCAGCCCCAGCATTTT. The chain combines TRBV30 with TRBJ1-5, with 9 bases aligning to TRBD1. The CDR3 totals 15 residues. Trimming removed 3 bases from V and 7 bases from J; junction bases left unmatched: 10. Germline V lookup: CDR1 GTSNPN, CDR2 SVGIG (reference sequence).

Here the CDR3 reads CASTGAGENSPLHF. The CDR3, as DNA: TGTGCCAGTACCGGGGCAGGGGAAAATTCACCCCTCCACTTT. The chain is built from TRBV19 and TRBJ1-6; D may be TRBD1 (6 bases). CDR1 LNHDA and CDR2 SQIVND come from the germline V gene (reference sequence). Between the trimmed V and J ends, which lost 7 bases and 7 bases, there was a span of 14 bases. The CDR3 covers 14 residues.

CDR3: CASSRAGQLYEQYF. The CDR3, as DNA: TGTGCCAGCAGTCGGGCAGGACAGTTATACGAGCAGTACTTC. V and J are TRBV28 and TRBJ2-7; D perhaps matches TRBD1 (6 bases). Deletions cut 5 bases from V and 4 bases from J, with 15 bases between. CDR3 length: 14 amino acids. Germline CDR1 and CDR2: MDHEN and SYDVKM.

The CDR3 nucleotides are TGTGCCAGTGCCGGGACAGGACAAGAGACCCAGTACTTC. Protein product: CASAGTGQETQYF. This chain links TRBV2 with TRBJ2-5; 8 nucleotides align to TRBD1. This CDR3 contains 13 residues. The germline V gene encodes CDR1 SNHLY and CDR2 FYNNEI. V was pared by 9 bases and J by 2 bases, with 5 bases of the junction left unmatched. The variable domain in full, completed from reference TRBV2 and TRBJ2-5, reads EPEVTQTPSHQVTQMGQEVILRCVPISNHLYFYWYRQILGQKVEFLVSFYNNEISEKSEIFDDQFSVERPDGSNFTLKIRSTKLEDSAMYFCASAGTGQETQYFGPGTRLLVL.

In its sample, this clone was seen once. V and J are TRBV4-1 and TRBJ2-7, with 7 positions matching TRBD1. V shed 2 bases and J 6 bases; nucleotides not matched to a gene: 7. CDR3 length: 14 amino acids. CDR1 is MGHRA and CDR2 is YSYEKL in the germline V gene. Written as DNA, the CDR3 is TGCGCCAGCAGCCAAAAAGGGGGCACCGGCGAGCAGTACTTC. Translating gives CASSQKGGTGEQYF.

The gene calls are TRBV2 and TRBJ1-4; 9 bases are a match to TRBD1. V shed 1 base, J shed 11 bases, and the junction held 2 bases outside the gene matches. Germline CDR1 and CDR2: SNHLY and FYNNEI. The CDR3 has 13 amino acids. CDR3: CASSEGDRDKLFF. CDR3 coding DNA: TGTGCCAGCAGTGAAGGGGACAGGGACAAACTGTTTTTT.

CDR3 sequence: CASSLAPVGSQETQYF. CDR3 DNA: TGTGCCAGCAGCTTAGCTCCGGTCGGGTCGCAAGAGACCCAGTACTTC. V is TRBV7-6 and J is TRBJ2-5; no clear D. Germline CDR1 and CDR2: SGHVS and FNYEAQ. The CDR3 runs to 16 residues. V was trimmed by 0 bases and J by 2 bases, leaving 13 bases between them.

Concerning this clone: A read error is likely, as this CDR3 ends without the conserved phenylalanine or tryptophan. Because the CDR3's place on the DNA is in doubt, the DNA is left out and the CDR3 is given as listed by TCRdb. V is TRBV5-4 and J is TRBJ1-2; the table's D call, TRBD1, has no DNA check behind it. In germline, CDR1 is SGHNT, CDR2 YYREEE (reference sequence). The CDR3 is 10 residues long, ends included. The CDR3 region is CASSPVRTEL.

The chain joins TRBV9 to TRBJ2-7; possibly TRBD2 for D (5 bases). Trimming removed 0 bases at V and 3 bases at J, with 10 bases between. CDR1 is SGDLS, CDR2 YYNGEE, per germline. CDR3 length equals 14 residues. CDR3 nucleotides: TGTGCCAGCAGCGTAGCAACAGACTACTACGAGCAGTACTTC. Translation: CASSVATDYYEQYF. Combining the CDR3 with reference TRBV9 and TRBJ2-7 gives the whole variable domain DSGVTQTPKHLITATGQRVTLRCSPRSGDLSVYWYQQSLDQGLQFLIQYYNGEERAKGNILERFSAQQFPDLHSELNLSSLELGDSALYFCASSVATDYYEQYFGPGTRLTVT.

The V call is TRBV6-1, the J call TRBJ2-3; tentatively, D is TRBD1 (6 bases). The length of the CDR3 is 16 residues. The germline CDR1 and CDR2 sequences are MNHNS and SASEGT. V lost 1 base to trimming and J lost 2 bases, with 13 bases between them. The CDR3 bases are TGTGCCAGCAGTGAAGATCACAGGGCGAACACAGATACGCAGTATTTT. Encoded protein: CASSEDHRANTDTQYF.

This clone has just a few counts. The rearrangement joins TRBV11-2 to TRBJ1-1; TRBD1 agrees at 9 bases. This CDR3 region has 13 residues. V lost 6 bases, J lost 4 bases, and 3 bases stayed unmatched. The germline CDR1 and CDR2 sequences are SGHAT and FQNNGV. The CDR3 loop is CASSPDRGTEAFF. DNA for the CDR3: TGTGCCAGCAGTCCGGACAGGGGCACTGAAGCTTTCTTT.

The CDR3 spells CASSPGLDYGYTF. Here the CDR3 DNA reads TGTGCCAGCAGTCCCGGTCTTGACTATGGCTACACCTTC. J is TRBJ1-2 and V is TRBV28; D ambiguous. With 5 bases removed from V and 3 bases from J, the gap between germline ends came to 10 bases. Germline V lookup: CDR1 MDHEN, CDR2 SYDVKM. This CDR3 has 13 amino acids.

V is TRBV27 and J is TRBJ2-7; 10 bases map to TRBD2. After removal of 4 bases from V and 2 bases from J, the junction contained 11 bases not matched to a gene. Germline V lookup: CDR1 MNHEY, CDR2 SMNVEV (reference sequence). The CDR3 runs to 17 residues. CDR3 nucleotide sequence: TGTGCCAGCAGTTCTTCTAGCGGGAGTCTAGGGCCCTACGAGCAGTACTTC. Translated: CASSSSSGSLGPYEQYF.

This clone came up a few times. The chain is built from TRBV28 and TRBJ2-2, with 7 bases identical to TRBD2. This CDR3 spans 15 amino acids. CDR1 and CDR2 (germline): MDHEN, SYDVKM. The V segment lost 7 bases and the J segment 6 bases; nucleotides outside the gene matches: 11. The CDR3 is CASIPGGGIPGELFF. The CDR3 bases are TGTGCCAGCATCCCGGGGGGTGGGATTCCCGGGGAGCTGTTTTTT.

The chain recombines TRBV27 with TRBJ2-5; D perhaps matches TRBD1 (5 bases). This CDR3 is 14 amino acids long. Germline CDR1 MNHEY, CDR2 SMNVEV (reference sequence). V was cut by 1 base and J by 7 bases, with 13 bases left in between. CDR3 nucleotides: TGTGCCAGCAGTTTATATGGGGCTACGGGGACCCAGTACTTC. Amino acid sequence: CASSLYGATGTQYF.

Comment on this clone: The same CDR3 also results from other DNA sequences found in this sample. The chain uses TRBV28 and TRBJ1-5; possibly TRBD1 for D (5 bases). Trimming pared 6 bases from V and 2 bases from J, leaving 17 bases between. The CDR3 contains 16 residues. Germline-derived CDR1 and CDR2 are MDHEN and SYDVKM. The CDR3 nucleotides are TGTGCCAGCAGCCGACATATCACGGGGGGCAATCAGCCCCAGCATTTT. Protein sequence: CASSRHITGGNQPQHF.